This T cell receptor (beta chain) derives from a study of cytomegalovirus exposure and HLA in healthy donors (dated by TCRdb to 2017 to 2019). General notes on the study: In an earlier analysis of approximately 640 of the donors, 276 Gb of sequence data and approximately 120 million unique TCR beta sequences from about 190 million T cells were reported. Along with the approximately 620-subject first cohort, a separate validation cohort of more than 90 different subjects was used. A later analysis re-examined previously published TCR beta repertoires from just over 650 donors and added high-resolution HLA genotyping to investigate patterns of TCR occurrence. Genome-wide SNP genotypes for about 55% of the roughly 670 donors were used in a later genetic analysis, which treated that subset as a discovery cohort. The study used immunosequencing to profile the T cell repertoires of approximately 640 subjects and linked those repertoires to cytomegalovirus serostatus. Donor age, sex, ethnicity and CMV serostatus were collected together with the repertoire data. Typing coverage varied by locus: roughly 629-640 donors for A, B, C, DRB1 and DQB1; some 520 for DQA1; approximately 570 for DPA1; 450 to 480 for DPB1. Roughly five DR-DQ haplotypes were handled as single units for association and clustering, since linkage in the cohort was strong. Both class I and class II loci were covered by HLA typing, at four-digit resolution. Of the 398 genotyped donors, over 80% were placed in the genetic ancestry cluster associated with self-reported Caucasian donors. Every repertoire in the discovery cohort had been generated on one and the same sequencing platform. The study aimed to test whether cataloging public T cell receptors could reveal signatures of past pathogen exposure. Among some 400 genotyped donors of the cohort, an average of about 240,000 unique TCR beta nucleotide sequences was sequenced per donor, of which about 19% were non-productive. The study combined high-throughput TCR immunosequencing, statistical association of individual TCRs with disease status, and machine learning to predict cytomegalovirus infection status. In an earlier analysis of a few hundred of the donors, high-throughput TCR beta sequencing was used to judge whether each TCR beta V gene segment behaved as functional or pseudogenic. In the later analysis, no new phenotypic data were used to find candidate immune exposures; instead, reliance was placed on TCR beta sequences and their occurrence across donors. An early release that covered fewer than 800 HLA-typed donors contained approximately 320 gigabases of sequencing data and 70 million to 100 million unique TCR sequences. Results the study describes overall, beyond this receptor: Roughly uniform sequencing depth across donors was assumed in presence/absence analyses, although this assumption may not hold. In the study, 164 TCR beta chains were listed as associated with cytomegalovirus. A cluster of highly shared sequence variants was judged likely to represent a technical artifact of the sequencing pipeline. A further reported finding was that TCR beta sequences accurately predicted the HLA-A and HLA-B alleles for most subjects in the first cohort. Most TCR sequences were observed very rarely across donors, whereas some public TCRs were present in many individuals. A later genetic analysis reported fewer N-insertions in productive TCRs among donors in an Asian-associated ancestry cluster than the roughly 720-donor mean. A later analysis associated 16,951 TCR beta sequences with specific HLA alleles at a false discovery rate of 0.05. A later analysis found that HLA-associated TCR beta chains were more clonally expanded and had lower generation probabilities than equally common non-associated chains. When HLA alleles, especially DR and DQ, strongly co-occurred, attributing TCR associations to individual alleles was difficult. According to the authors, the approach could potentially be generalized to other disease states and immunological phenotypes. Because counts were too low, 15 to 20 rarely observed V segments, including chromosome 9 orphons, were excluded from the earlier analysis of around 640 of the donors. Most CMV-associated TCR beta chains appeared to be HLA-restricted in a later analysis, and the HLA associations seemed to be driven largely by CMV exposure. In both the original and validation cohorts, the classifier was reported to diagnose cytomegalovirus status with high specificity and sensitivity. Correlated functional status among segregating V segments might be attributable to linkage disequilibrium, but an unknown experimental factor could not be ruled out. Because the 87-base-pair reads could not distinguish some IMGT-functional V segments, including TRBV6-2 and TRBV6-3, those segments were excluded. A later analysis found that TCR association rates varied across HLA loci, with DRB1 alleles showing the most associated TCRs and HLA-C alleles the fewest. CMV serostatus was the only immune exposure information available for the cohort. In this cohort, only TCR beta chains were sequenced, and detectable features were limited by the absence of alpha or paired-chain data. Three of the identified cytomegalovirus-associated TCR beta chains were confirmed in vitro to be specific for cytomegalovirus antigens. Because some donors lacked HLA typing at each locus, the association tests relied only on the typed subset. In a later analysis, several top co-occurrence clusters were reported to appear linked to parvovirus B19, influenza, CMV and Epstein-Barr virus. An earlier analysis of around 500 of the donors showed that most TCR beta V segments appeared in productive rearrangements either about 87% or about 30% of the time, which broadly matched IMGT annotations. An association between a missense DCLRE1C variant and V-gene and J-gene trimming of TCR beta chains was found in a later genetic analysis and replicated in an independent cohort.

As encoded in the germline V gene, CDR1 is MDHEN while CDR2 is SYDVKM. The CDR3 runs 15 amino acids, cysteine and phenylalanine included. Only the CDR3 DNA stays, 45 bases, in frame from base 1. V ends up 3 bases short and J 4 bases short, with an unmatched junction base count of 8. As to this clone: Its antigen is currently not known. Nothing much larger sits one base from this clone, and base qualities are not available.

The cohort consisted of 650 to 700 healthy bone marrow donors. Cohort members were all nominally healthy when sampled, although unrecorded immune exposures were likely present. The donor tested CMV seronegative, placing the donor among the 300 to 450 seronegative members of the cohort. Every donor gave a peripheral blood sample, and the peripheral blood mononuclear cells from that sample were used for TCR beta sequencing. Genomic DNA extraction from the blood cell samples was performed with the Qiagen DNeasy Blood Extraction Kit. Libraries came from the immunoSEQ multiplex PCR assay. The multiplex PCR relied on a mix of 60 forward primers for TCR Vbeta segments and 13 reverse primers for TCR Jbeta segments. A multiplex PCR assay on genomic DNA amplified the CDR3 region of rearranged TCR beta genes. On the Illumina HiSeq System, the amplified TCR beta libraries were sequenced as 87-base-pair reads. Turning to the authors' computational methods: In a later analysis, about 80 million unique TCR beta chains were counted across the roughly 670 repertoires, and roughly 10 million of these chains were shared by at least two donors. To remove PCR and sequencing errors, raw reads were error-corrected and collapsed into unique sequences using a nearest-neighbor algorithm that merged closely related sequences. CDR3 sequences were aligned to IMGT reference sequences to assign V, D and J gene segments. For a sequence to be retained, at least a six-nucleotide match to both a V gene segment and a J gene segment was required. Rearrangements were called productive when the CDR3 lacked stop codons and stayed in frame with V and J; all others were non-productive. Following IMGT convention, CDR3 was defined as the stretch from the second conserved V-encoded cysteine to the conserved J-encoded phenylalanine. In an earlier analysis of just under 600 of the donors, sequences lacking an unambiguous match to a single V gene segment were excluded. An earlier analysis of several hundred of the donors called V segments functional above 56.7% productive rearrangements and segregating when the between-donor standard deviation exceeded 5%. A statistical classification framework was built to diagnose cytomegalovirus status from the catalog of TCR beta chain sequences. In a later analysis, TCR nucleotide sequences were compared against IMGT/GENE-DB human TR gene sequences so that V and J genes could be assigned. A later analysis assigned CDR3 sequences and most-parsimonious VDJ recombination scenarios with the TCRdist pipeline. In a later analysis, each TCR beta chain was defined by its CDR3 amino acid sequence together with its V-gene family, and reads lacking a unique V-gene family were excluded. In a later analysis, 450 to 600 highly shared, low-generation-probability nucleotide sequences were removed to address suspected cross-contamination and a sequencing artifact. A later analysis calculated a clonal expansion index for each public chain from normalized within-repertoire ranks of inferred template counts. In a later analysis, generation probabilities were computed using a VDJ recombination model fitted to out-of-frame rearrangements, and the results were checked against IGoR. A later analysis scored TCR-TCR, TCR-HLA and TCR-CMV co-occurrence with hypergeometric tests, applying a repertoire-size bias correction to TCR pairs. To estimate false discovery rates, a later analysis permuted the HLA or CMV assignments 20 times. In a later analysis, co-occurring TCRs were grouped using DBSCAN, and TCRdist sequence similarity was added for clustering within HLA-allele-positive subsets. Repertoires with fewer than 30,000 or more than 120,000 public chains were left out of co-occurrence clustering, as were four to six repertoires with anomalous nucleotide sharing. Here the immuneACCESS table is served through TCRdb, limited to in-frame sequences with V and J called. Missing clones are a known gap in these copies; in checked studies unresolved V genes cover under half, and the rest lacks a known reason. The V and J calls and the clone size are those of that table, but D and trimming were determined from the DNA. This sample is represented by about 130,000 clones; approximately 84% of them were singletons. The ten largest clones capture around 1.9% of the sample.

The sequence came from a woman in her thirties or forties in good health and CMV-seronegative. Rearrangement joined TRBV28 to TRBJ1-1; TRBD1 matches 7 bases in the middle. Sequencing was carried out using PBMCs. The encoded CDR3 is CASSFPQGKGTEAFF. The nucleotide sequence reads TGTGCCAGCAGTTTCCCACAGGGGAAGGGCACTGAAGCTTTCTTT.